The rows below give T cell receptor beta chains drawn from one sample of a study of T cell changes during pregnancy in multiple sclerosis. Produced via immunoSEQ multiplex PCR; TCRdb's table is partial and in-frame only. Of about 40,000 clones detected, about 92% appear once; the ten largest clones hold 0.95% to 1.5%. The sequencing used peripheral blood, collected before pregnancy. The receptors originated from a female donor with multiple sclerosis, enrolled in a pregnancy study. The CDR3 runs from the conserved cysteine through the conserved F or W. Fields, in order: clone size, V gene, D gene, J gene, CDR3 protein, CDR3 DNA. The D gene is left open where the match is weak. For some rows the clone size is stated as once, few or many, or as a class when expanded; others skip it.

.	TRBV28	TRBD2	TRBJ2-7	CASSLGGGSQMAYEQYF	TGTGCCAGCAGTTTAGGGGGGGGGTCACAGATGGCCTACGAGCAGTACTTC
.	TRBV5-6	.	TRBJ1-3	CASSFWGGLSGNTIYF	TGTGCCAGCAGCTTTTGGGGGGGACTTTCTGGAAACACCATATATTTT
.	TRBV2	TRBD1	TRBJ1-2	CASSEATGSYGYTF	TGTGCCAGCAGTGAAGCGACAGGGTCCTATGGCTACACCTTC
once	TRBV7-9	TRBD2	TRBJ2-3	CASSSLAGSTDTQYF	TGTGCCAGCAGCTCACTAGCGGGAAGCACAGATACGCAGTATTTT
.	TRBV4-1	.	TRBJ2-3	CASSQDPVSGDTQYF	TGCGCCAGCAGCCAAGATCCGGTCTCTGGAGATACGCAGTATTTT
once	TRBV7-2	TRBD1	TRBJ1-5	CASTGQGGYQPQHF	TGTGCCAGCACGGGACAGGGAGGGTATCAGCCCCAGCATTTT
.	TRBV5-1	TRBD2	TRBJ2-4	CASSLGRGLAGTGAKNIQYF	TGCGCCAGCAGCTTGGGGAGGGGACTAGCGGGAACGGGGGCCAAAAACATTCAGTACTTC
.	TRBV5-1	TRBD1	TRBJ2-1	CASSPNGQGEEQFF	TGCGCCAGCAGCCCGAATGGACAGGGAGAGGAGCAGTTCTTC
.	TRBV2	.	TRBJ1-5	CASSGDGGNQPQHF	TGTGCCAGCAGTGGAGACGGGGGCAATCAGCCCCAGCATTTT
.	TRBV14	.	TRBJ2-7	CASSHAGEQYF	TGTGCCAGCAGCCACGCGGGAGAGCAGTACTTC
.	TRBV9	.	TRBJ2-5	CASSARRGETQYF	TGTGCCAGCAGCGCCCGGAGGGGAGAGACCCAGTACTTC
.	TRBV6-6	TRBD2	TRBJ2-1	CASSYLGTSNEQFF	TGTGCCAGCAGTTACTTAGGGACTAGCAATGAGCAGTTCTTC
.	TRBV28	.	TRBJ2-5	CASSLSNSQETQYF	TGTGCCAGCAGTTTATCCAACAGTCAAGAGACCCAGTACTTC
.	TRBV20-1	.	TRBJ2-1	CSASLGEQFF	TGCAGTGCTTCTCTCGGTGAGCAGTTCTTC
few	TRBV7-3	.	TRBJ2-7	CASSLGQVGDEQYF	TGTGCCAGCAGCTTAGGGCAGGTCGGGGACGAGCAGTACTTC
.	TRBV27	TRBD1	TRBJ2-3	CASSWDSRTDTQYF	TGTGCCAGCAGTTGGGACAGCCGCACAGATACGCAGTATTTT
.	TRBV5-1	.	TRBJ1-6	CASSSGETPSNSPLHF	TGCGCCAGCAGCTCAGGGGAGACCCCCTCTAATTCACCCCTCCACTTT
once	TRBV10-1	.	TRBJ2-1	CASSPPSSYNEQFF	TGCGCCAGCAGTCCCCCTAGCTCCTACAATGAGCAGTTCTTC
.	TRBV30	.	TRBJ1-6	CAWSGNGDSPLHF	TGTGCCTGGAGTGGTAACGGTGATTCACCCCTCCACTTT
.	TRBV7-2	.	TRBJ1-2	CASRLGREVYGYTF	TGTGCCAGCAGACTAGGACGGGAGGTCTATGGCTACACCTTC
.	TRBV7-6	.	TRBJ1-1	CASSPRGEDEAFF	TGTGCCAGCAGCCCTCGGGGGGAAGATGAAGCTTTCTTT
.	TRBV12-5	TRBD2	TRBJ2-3	CASGPAGGHRQHTQYF	TGTGCTAGTGGACCTGCGGGAGGTCACCGCCAACATACGCAGTATTTT
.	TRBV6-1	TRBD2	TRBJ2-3	CASSELAGGSDTQYF	TGTGCCAGCAGTGAATTAGCGGGAGGCTCAGATACGCAGTATTTT
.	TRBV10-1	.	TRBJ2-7	CASSEKGEQYF	TGCGCCAGCAGTGAGAAGGGGGAGCAGTACTTC
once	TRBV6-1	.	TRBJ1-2	CASSERGPYGYTF	TGTGCCAGCAGTGAGCGGGGCCCCTATGGCTACACCTTC
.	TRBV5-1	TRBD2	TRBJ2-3	CASSLELAGGISSTDTQYF	TGCGCCAGCAGCTTGGAACTAGCGGGAGGGATTTCTAGCACAGATACGCAGTATTTT
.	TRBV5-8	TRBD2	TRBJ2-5	CASSLASSPSGSEETQYF	TGTGCCAGCAGCTTGGCCTCCTCTCCTAGCGGGAGTGAGGAGACCCAGTACTTC
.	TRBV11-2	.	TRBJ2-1	CASSSTDGQRQFF	TGTGCCAGCAGCTCAACCGACGGACAGAGGCAGTTCTTC
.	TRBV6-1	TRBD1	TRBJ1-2	CASSLDRRANYGYTF	TGTGCCAGCAGTTTGGACAGGAGGGCTAACTATGGCTACACCTTC
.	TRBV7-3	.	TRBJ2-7	CASSPQTVIYEQYF	TGTGCCAGCAGCCCCCAGACAGTTATCTACGAGCAGTACTTC
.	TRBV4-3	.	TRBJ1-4	CASSQDAGAGANEKLFF	TGCGCCAGCAGCCAAGATGCGGGGGCGGGGGCTAATGAAAAACTGTTTTTT
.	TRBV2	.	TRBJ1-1	CAFGENTEAFF	TGTGCTTTCGGGGAGAACACTGAAGCTTTCTTT
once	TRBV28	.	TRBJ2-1	CASSSPLSREPNEQFF	TGTGCCAGCAGTTCCCCTCTTTCACGGGAGCCCAATGAGCAGTTCTTC
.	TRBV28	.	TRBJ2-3	CASSFFQGTDTQYF	TGTGCCAGCAGTTTCTTCCAGGGGACAGATACGCAGTATTTT
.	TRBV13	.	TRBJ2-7	CASSQGRTGDEQYF	TGTGCCAGCAGCCAAGGTAGAACAGGCGACGAGCAGTACTTC
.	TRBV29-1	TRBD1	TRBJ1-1	CSVVYGAGGEAFF	TGCAGCGTTGTTTACGGGGCAGGGGGGGAAGCTTTCTTT
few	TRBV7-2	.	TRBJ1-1	CASSLALARTEAFF	TGTGCCAGCAGCTTAGCGTTGGCGAGGACTGAAGCTTTCTTT
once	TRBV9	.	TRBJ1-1	CASSPWEGGTEAFF	TGTGCCAGCAGCCCCTGGGAGGGCGGGACTGAAGCTTTCTTT
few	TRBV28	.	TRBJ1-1	CASSFDGTSDTEAFF	TGTGCCAGCAGTTTCGATGGGACATCCGACACTGAAGCTTTCTTT
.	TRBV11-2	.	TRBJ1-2	CASSLQGYGYTF	TGTGCCAGCAGCCTACAGGGCTATGGCTACACCTTC
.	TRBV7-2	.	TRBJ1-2	CASSQSQGPGGYTF	TGTGCCAGCAGCCAATCACAGGGCCCGGGTGGCTACACCTTC
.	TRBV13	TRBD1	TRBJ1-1	CASSYGTAAEAFF	TGTGCCAGCAGCTACGGGACAGCGGCTGAAGCTTTCTTT
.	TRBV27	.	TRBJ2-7	CASSLLGDYEQYF	TGTGCCAGCAGTTTATTGGGCGACTACGAGCAGTACTTC
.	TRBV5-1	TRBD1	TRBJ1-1	CASSHLSTGWNTEAFF	TGCGCCAGCAGCCATCTATCGACAGGGTGGAACACTGAAGCTTTCTTT
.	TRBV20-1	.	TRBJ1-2	CSAKTPSGIF	TGCAGTGCTAAAACCCCGTCCGGGATCTTC